This entry features one T cell receptor beta chain sequence. The antigen is undetermined. V lost 2 bases to trimming and J lost 3 bases; unmatched junction nucleotides: 11. Germline CDR1 SGHRS, CDR2 YFSETQ. CDR3 size: 18 residues. The data are from a study of T-cell reconstitution after alpha-beta-depleted transplantation in children. Study-level results: The high TCRbeta diversity at day 60 in some patients came from surviving recipient T cells and thymic progenitors. The authors attributed T-cell counts and diversity one year after transplant mostly to newly produced T cells. Where alpha-beta T cells came from about two months after transplant was reportedly several hundred expanded graft clones.

Molecular barcoding with unique molecular identifiers was used for the TCRbeta library. TCRdb passed the PCR reads through MiXCR, listing each CDR3 protein once. Of just over 950,000 distinct CDR3 sequences listed, less than 30% are singletons. The receptor was isolated from a boy younger than two who had a stem cell transplant for SCID, so the T cells may come from the graft donor. Here the sequenced sample was PBMCs, mostly from graft donor cells, taken 360 days after TCRalphabeta/CD19-depleted stem cell transplant. The chain employs TRBV5-1 and TRBJ1-5, with 10 bases that match TRBD1. The CDR3 nucleotides are TGCGCCAGCAGCTTATATCCCCCCGGGACAGGGGCCAATCAGCCCCAGCATTTT. Translated: CASSLYPPGTGANQPQHF.